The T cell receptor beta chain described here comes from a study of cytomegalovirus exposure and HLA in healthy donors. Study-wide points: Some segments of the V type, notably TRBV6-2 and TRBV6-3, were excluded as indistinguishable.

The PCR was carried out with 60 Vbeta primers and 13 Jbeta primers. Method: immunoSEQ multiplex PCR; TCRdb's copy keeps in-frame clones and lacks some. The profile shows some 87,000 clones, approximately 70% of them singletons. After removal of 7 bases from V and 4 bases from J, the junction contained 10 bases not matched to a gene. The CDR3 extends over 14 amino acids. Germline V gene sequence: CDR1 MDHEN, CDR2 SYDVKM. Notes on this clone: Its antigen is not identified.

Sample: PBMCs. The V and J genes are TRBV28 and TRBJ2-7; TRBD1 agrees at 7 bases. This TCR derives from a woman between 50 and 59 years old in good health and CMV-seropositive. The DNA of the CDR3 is TGTGCCAGCATTCCCGGGACAGCACCATACGAGCAGTACTTC. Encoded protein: CASIPGTAPYEQYF.